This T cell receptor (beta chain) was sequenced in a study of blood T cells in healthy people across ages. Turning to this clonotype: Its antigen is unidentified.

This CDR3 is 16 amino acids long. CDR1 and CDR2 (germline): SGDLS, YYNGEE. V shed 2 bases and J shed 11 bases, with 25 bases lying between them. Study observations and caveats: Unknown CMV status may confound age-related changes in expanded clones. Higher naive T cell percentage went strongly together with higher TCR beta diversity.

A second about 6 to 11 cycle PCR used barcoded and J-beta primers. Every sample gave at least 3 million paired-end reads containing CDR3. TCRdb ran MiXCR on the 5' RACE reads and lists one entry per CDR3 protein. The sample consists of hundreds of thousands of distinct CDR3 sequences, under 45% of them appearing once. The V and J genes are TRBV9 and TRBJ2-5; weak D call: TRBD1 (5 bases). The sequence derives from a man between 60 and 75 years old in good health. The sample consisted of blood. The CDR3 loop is CASSVYPGSTGNEQYF. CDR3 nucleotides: TGTGCCAGCAGCGTTTACCCAGGGTCAACTGGGAATGAGCAGTACTTC.